Below, one TCR beta chain is given with its context. This clonotype was counted at least ten times. The antigen it binds to is not known. Base qualities are not at hand, and no much larger clone is one base apart. Preparation of the library involved RT-PCR. This sample was sequenced with an Illumina HiSeq 2500. TCRdb took the public reads, trimmed them with fastp at Q25, ran MiXCR for clone calling and kept in-frame beta chains. Rows matching on CDR3 protein sequence are summarized as one entry with the most common DNA and genes. For this sample the table gives about 570,000 distinct CDR3 sequences, of which about 11% were detected only once. The ten top clones hold approximately 11% of the sample. The sample comes from a study of response to subunit inactivated influenza vaccine (dated by TCRdb to the late 2010s). Describing the broader study: To follow how T cells responded to a trivalent subunit inactivated influenza vaccine, the researchers relied on deep quantitative profiling of the T cell receptor repertoire.

V is clipped by 2 bases and J by 0 bases, and the sequence between their germline boundaries is 6 bases long. Taken from cysteine to phenylalanine, the CDR3 has 13 residues. The only DNA kept is the CDR3, 39 bases in frame from the first base. For CDR1 and CDR2, the germline V gene lists SGHRS and YFSETQ. General findings and caveats noted by the study authors: It was suggested by the authors that each seasonal influenza vaccination may recruit only a limited number of new T cells.

The data also belong to a second study, concerning T cells expressing NK-cell markers. As noted in the second study: The TCR beta cDNA libraries were made using 5'RACE template switching, a step that added both a universal primer site and unique molecular identifiers. TCR beta-chain repertoires were profiled in sorted CD3+CD56+NKG2C+, CD3+CD56+NKG2C- and CD3+CD56-NKG2C+ T-cell subsets from about 8 donors. Among the eight sequenced donors, only one was HCMV-seronegative, while the other seven were HCMV-seropositive. To restrict sorting to alphabetaTCR-expressing T cells, an anti-gammadeltaTCR antibody was added in several experiments. In several donors, the dominant CD3+CD56+NKG2C+ clonotypes were found to rank among the top 10 CD8+ clonotypes and to make up 1.0-7.0% of CD8+ T cells. Those dominant clonotypes were again the most abundant among CD3+CD56-NKG2C+ cells in four donors, at roughly 25-65%. It remained unclear whether the expanded NKG2C-expressing T cell clones were specific for HCMV antigens. The eight sequenced donors were randomly selected healthy volunteers, three men and five women. A commercial ELISA kit detecting HCMV-specific IgG in serum was used to determine HCMV serostatus. Ficoll density gradient centrifugation was used to isolate peripheral blood mononuclear cells from blood. For about 6 donors, bulk peripheral blood T-cell repertoires were additionally sequenced from unsorted PBMC. cDNA synthesis was primed from the TCR beta constant segment, followed by two successive PCR amplification steps. Libraries were sequenced as 2 x 150 bp reads on Illumina HiSeq 2000/2500, MiSeq or NextSeq. MIGEC was used to demultiplex reads and group the reads by UMI, and MiTCR was used to assemble and quantify clonotypes. Only TCR cDNA sequences supported by at least two reads were kept to exclude erroneous sequences. The tcR package was used for downstream repertoire analysis, and clonotypes were matched across fractions by CDR3 nucleotide sequence plus V segment. VDJmatch was used to annotate antigen specificity against VDJdb, with one amino acid substitution in CDR3 permitted.

The TCR was taken from a man aged 50-60 years who received an inactivated influenza vaccine. Donor details come from another sample of the same person, matched by shared clones. The V and J segments used are TRBV5-1 and TRBJ2-7; there is no confident call for the D gene. Sample: PBMCs from blood, taken on the day of vaccination. The sequence in DNA is TGCGCCAGCAGCTTACGGAGCTCCTACGAGCAGTACTTC. It codes for CASSLRSSYEQYF.